Below, one T cell receptor (beta chain) is given with its context. V was shortened by 0 bases and J by 13 bases, with 15 bases between the two germline ends. The CDR3 runs 13 residues. Germline V gene data show CDR1 as SGHVS and CDR2 as FQNEAQ. The entry originates in a study of shared T cell receptors in the human thymus. Clones were read by immunoSEQ multiplex PCR, and TCRdb kept only the in-frame ones, dropping some. The repertoire holds approximately 760,000 clones, with 80% to 90% as singletons. The data were also submitted as part of a second study, on human thymus T cells. As that study records: Samples came from healthy Finnish infants during open corrective cardiac surgery. Thymus specimens were resections from corrective heart surgery. Seemingly biased V and J gene usage marked thymic and blood repertoires.

Sequenced input: thymocytes. The chain combines TRBV7-8 with TRBJ1-2, with a possible D match to TRBD1 (5 bases). The TCR was taken from a girl in the first two years of life with a congenital heart defect. CDR3 DNA sequence: TGTGCCAGCAGCTTAGCGAGACAGTTGTGGGTCACCTTC. Translated, it gives CASSLARQLWVTF.